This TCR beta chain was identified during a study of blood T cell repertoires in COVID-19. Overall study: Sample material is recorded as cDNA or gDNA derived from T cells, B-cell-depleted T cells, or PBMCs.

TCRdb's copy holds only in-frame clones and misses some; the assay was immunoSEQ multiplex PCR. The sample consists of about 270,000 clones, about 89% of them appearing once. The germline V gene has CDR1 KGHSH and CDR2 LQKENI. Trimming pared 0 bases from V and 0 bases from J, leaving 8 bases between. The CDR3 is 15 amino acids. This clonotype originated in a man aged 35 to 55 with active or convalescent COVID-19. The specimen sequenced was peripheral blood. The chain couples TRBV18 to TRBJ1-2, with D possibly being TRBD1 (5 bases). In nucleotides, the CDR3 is TGTGCCAGCTCACCACCGGGGCTGACTAACTATGGCTACACCTTC. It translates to CASSPPGLTNYGYTF.